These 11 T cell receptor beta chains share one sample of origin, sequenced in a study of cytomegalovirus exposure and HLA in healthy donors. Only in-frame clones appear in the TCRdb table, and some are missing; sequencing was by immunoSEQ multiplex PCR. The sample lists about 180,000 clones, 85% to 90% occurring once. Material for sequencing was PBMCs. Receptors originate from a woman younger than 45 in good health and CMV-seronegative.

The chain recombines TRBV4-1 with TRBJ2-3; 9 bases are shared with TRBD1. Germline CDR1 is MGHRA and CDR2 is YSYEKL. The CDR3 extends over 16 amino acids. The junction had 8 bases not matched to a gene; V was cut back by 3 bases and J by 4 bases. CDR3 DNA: TGCGCCAGCAGCCAGCCCGGGACAGGGATGGCAGATACGCAGTATTTT. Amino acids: CASSQPGTGMADTQYF.

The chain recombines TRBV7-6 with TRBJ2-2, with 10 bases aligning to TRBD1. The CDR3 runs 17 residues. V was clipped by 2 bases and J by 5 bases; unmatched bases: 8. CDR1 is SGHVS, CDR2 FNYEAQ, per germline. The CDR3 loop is CASSLPRTGGWTGELFF. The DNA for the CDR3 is TGTGCCAGCAGCTTACCTCGGACAGGGGGGTGGACCGGGGAGCTGTTTTTT. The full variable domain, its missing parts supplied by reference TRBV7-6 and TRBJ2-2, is GAGVSQSPRYKVTKRGQDVALRCDPISGHVSLYWYRQALGQGPEFLTYFNYEAQQDKSGLPNDRFSAERPEGSISTLTIQRTEQRDSAMYRCASSLPRTGGWTGELFFGEGSRLTVL.

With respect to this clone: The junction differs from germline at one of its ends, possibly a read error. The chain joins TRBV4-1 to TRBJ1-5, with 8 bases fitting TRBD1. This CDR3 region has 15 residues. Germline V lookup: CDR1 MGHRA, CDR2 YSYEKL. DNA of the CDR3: TGCGCCAGCAGCCAAGATGGACAGGGCAATCAGTCCCAGCATTTT. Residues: CASSQDGQGNQSQHF.

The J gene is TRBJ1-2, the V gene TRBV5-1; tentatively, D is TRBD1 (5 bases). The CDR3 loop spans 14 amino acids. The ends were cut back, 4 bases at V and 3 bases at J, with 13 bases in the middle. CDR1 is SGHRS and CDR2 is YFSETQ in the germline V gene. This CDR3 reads CASSPTLRDYGYTF. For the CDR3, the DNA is TGCGCCAGCAGCCCCACCCTCAGGGACTATGGCTACACCTTC. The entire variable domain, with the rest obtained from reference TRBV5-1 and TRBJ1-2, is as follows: KAGVTQTPRYLIKTRGQQVTLSCSPISGHRSVSWYQQTPGQGLQFLFEYFSETQRNKGNFPGRFSGRQFSNSRSEMNVSTLELGDSALYLCASSPTLRDYGYTFGSGTRLTVV.

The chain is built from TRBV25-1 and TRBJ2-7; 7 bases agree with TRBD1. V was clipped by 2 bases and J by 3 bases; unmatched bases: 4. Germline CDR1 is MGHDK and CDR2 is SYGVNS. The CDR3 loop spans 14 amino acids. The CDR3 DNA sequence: TGTGCCAGCAGTGAAGGAGGACAGGTCTACGAGCAGTACTTC. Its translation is CASSEGGQVYEQYF.

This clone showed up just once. Here the CDR3 DNA reads TGTGCCAGCAACTATGGAACAACTAATGAAAAACTGTTTTTT. Its protein is CASNYGTTNEKLFF. The rearrangement uses TRBV6-6 and TRBJ1-4; D gene unclear. CDR1 MNHNY and CDR2 SVGAGI come from the germline V gene (reference sequence). This CDR3 comprises 14 residues. The ends were cut back, 7 bases at V and 0 bases at J, with 9 bases in the middle.

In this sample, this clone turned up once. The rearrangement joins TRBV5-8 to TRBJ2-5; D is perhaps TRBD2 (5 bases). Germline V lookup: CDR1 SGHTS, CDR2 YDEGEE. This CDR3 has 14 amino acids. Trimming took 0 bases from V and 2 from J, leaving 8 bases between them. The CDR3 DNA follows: TGTGCCAGCAGCTTGGGCAGGAGGCAAGAGACCCAGTACTTC. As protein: CASSLGRRQETQYF.

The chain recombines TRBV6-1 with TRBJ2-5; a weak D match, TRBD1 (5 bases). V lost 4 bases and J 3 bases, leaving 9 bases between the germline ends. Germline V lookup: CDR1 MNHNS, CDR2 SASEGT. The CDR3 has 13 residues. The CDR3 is CASSGGPEETQYF. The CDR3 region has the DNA TGTGCCAGCAGTGGGGGCCCTGAAGAGACCCAGTACTTC.

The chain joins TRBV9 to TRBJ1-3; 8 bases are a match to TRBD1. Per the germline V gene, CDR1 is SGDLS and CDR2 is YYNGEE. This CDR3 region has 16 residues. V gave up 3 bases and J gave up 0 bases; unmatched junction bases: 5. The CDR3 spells CASSAGQAISGNTIYF. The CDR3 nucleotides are TGTGCCAGCAGCGCGGGACAGGCGATCTCTGGAAACACCATATATTTT.

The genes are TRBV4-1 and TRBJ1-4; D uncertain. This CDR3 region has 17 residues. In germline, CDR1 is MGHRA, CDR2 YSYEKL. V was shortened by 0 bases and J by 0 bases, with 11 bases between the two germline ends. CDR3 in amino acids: CASSQDATVPTNEKLFF. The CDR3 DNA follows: TGCGCCAGCAGCCAAGATGCTACCGTACCAACTAATGAAAAACTGTTTTTT.

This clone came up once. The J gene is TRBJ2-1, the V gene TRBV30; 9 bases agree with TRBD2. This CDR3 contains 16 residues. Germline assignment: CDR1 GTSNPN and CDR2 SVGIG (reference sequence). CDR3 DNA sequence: TGTGCTGACATCTCCCGCGGGGGGGAAAGTGAGAATGAGCAGTTCTTC. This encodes CADISRGGESENEQFF.